The 25 T cell receptor beta chains listed next were all sequenced from one sample in a study of shared clonotypes between healthy human individuals. Libraries were prepared by immunoSEQ multiplex PCR; TCRdb keeps only in-frame clonotypes and omits some of them. The table records roughly 1.4 million clones, less than 99% of them present only once. The specimen sequenced was naive CD4+ T cells sorted from blood. Subset meaning: CD45RA+ positively selected. All receptors derive from a man younger than 45 in good health.

This clone was detected once. V and J are TRBV5-1 and TRBJ2-2; 11 nucleotides match TRBD2. Trimming removed 4 bases from V and 1 base from J; junction bases left unmatched: 18. Germline values: CDR1 SGHRS, CDR2 YFSETQ. The CDR3 covers 21 residues. The CDR3 DNA follows: TGCGCCAGCAGCCCGACACTAGCGGGAGTCTTATGGAGCAAGAACACCGGGGAGCTGTTTTTT. Protein: CASSPTLAGVLWSKNTGELFF.

The CDR3 spells CASSESNLAYNEQFF. For the CDR3, the DNA is TGCGCCAGCAGTGAGTCGAATTTAGCCTACAATGAGCAGTTCTTC. V and J are TRBV10-1 and TRBJ2-1; D gene ambiguous. With 0 bases removed from V and 2 bases from J, the gap between germline ends came to 8 bases. This CDR3 has 15 residues. CDR1 and CDR2 from the germline V gene are WNHNN and SYGVQD (reference sequence).

The rearrangement joins TRBV9 to TRBJ2-7; a weak D match, TRBD2 (7 bases). The CDR3 has 15 amino acids. Trimming removed 3 bases at V and 6 bases at J, with 19 bases between. Germline assignment: CDR1 SGDLS and CDR2 YYNGEE. The DNA of the CDR3 is TGTGCCAGCAGCGGACCGGGGGGCGGCCCCGGCGAGCAGTACTTC. Encoded protein: CASSGPGGGPGEQYF.

This clone was found once. The rearrangement joins TRBV29-1 to TRBJ2-1; 12 bases agree with TRBD2. Per germline, CDR1 SQVTM and CDR2 ANQGSEA. This CDR3 is built from 15 residues. Trimming at V came to 5 bases and at J to 2 bases, leaving 4 bases not matched to a gene. In nucleotides, the CDR3 is TGCAGCGTTCTTGGACTAGCGGGACCCTACAATGAGCAGTTCTTC. Translated, it gives CSVLGLAGPYNEQFF.

A remark on this clone: The same CDR3 also results from other DNA sequences found in this sample. The chain uses TRBV19 and TRBJ2-7; no reliable D call. This CDR3 has 14 amino acids. CDR1 and CDR2 (germline): LNHDA, SQIVND (reference sequence). Between the trimmed V and J ends, which lost 0 bases and 1 base, there was a span of 7 bases. CDR3 bases: TGTGCCAGTAGTATAGAGGCAGGATCCTACGAGCAGTACTTC. Amino acid sequence: CASSIEAGSYEQYF.

The V gene is TRBV5-1, the J gene TRBJ2-2; 11 nucleotides agree with TRBD2. The CDR3 totals 15 residues. The trim removed 9 bases at V and 4 bases at J, leaving 8 bases unmatched. Per germline, CDR1 SGHRS and CDR2 YFSETQ. The CDR3, as DNA: TGCGCCACCTCAGCCGGGACTAGCGGCACCGGGGAGCTGTTTTTT. Translating it yields CATSAGTSGTGELFF.

This clone came up once. The genes are TRBV2 and TRBJ2-7; 9 positions match TRBD1. The CDR3 runs 16 residues. The germline gives CDR1 SNHLY, CDR2 FYNNEI. V trimming: 8 bases; J trimming: 3 bases; junction bases outside the gene matches: 14. The chain's CDR3 is CASAPRGTGFHYEQYF. The DNA of the CDR3 is TGTGCCAGCGCCCCAAGGGGGACAGGGTTCCACTACGAGCAGTACTTC. The full variable domain, completed using reference TRBV2 and TRBJ2-7, is EPEVTQTPSHQVTQMGQEVILRCVPISNHLYFYWYRQILGQKVEFLVSFYNNEISEKSEIFDDQFSVERPDGSNFTLKIRSTKLEDSAMYFCASAPRGTGFHYEQYFGPGTRLTVT.

J is TRBJ2-7 and V is TRBV19; TRBD1 aligns across 7 bases. CDR1 is LNHDA and CDR2 is SQIVND in the germline V gene (reference sequence). After removal of 5 bases from V and 0 bases from J, the junction contained 4 bases not matched to a gene. This CDR3 region has 14 residues. CDR3 sequence reads: CASSDRQGSYEQYF. The CDR3 nucleotides read TGTGCCAGTAGTGACAGACAGGGCTCCTACGAGCAGTACTTC.

The chain combines TRBV5-6 with TRBJ1-5; a possible D gene is TRBD1 (6 bases). V was pared by 3 bases and J by 2 bases, with 15 bases between. CDR1 and CDR2 (germline): SGHDT, YYEEEE. This CDR3 has 16 amino acids. CDR3 in DNA: TGTGCCAGCAGCTCCACCGGACAGAGAGGCAATCAGCCCCAGCATTTT. It yields the protein CASSSTGQRGNQPQHF.

The DNA of the CDR3 is TGTGCCACCAGCAGAGATCCCGCGAATGAAAAACTGTTTTTT. This gives the protein CATSRDPANEKLFF. The chain links TRBV15 to TRBJ1-4, with D uncertain. The CDR3 covers 14 residues. Germline V CDR1 and CDR2: LNHNV, YYDKDF (reference sequence). V was cut by 0 bases and J by 5 bases, with 7 bases left in between.

The chain uses TRBV5-1 and TRBJ1-1, with TRBD1 matching 9 bases. This CDR3 has 15 amino acids. Germline V CDR1 and CDR2: SGHRS, YFSETQ. V lost 1 base, J lost 4 bases, and 5 bases stayed unmatched. CDR3 region: CASSLKGQGSTEAFF. Written as DNA, the CDR3 is TGCGCCAGCAGCTTGAAGGGACAGGGTTCCACTGAAGCTTTCTTT.

The chain combines TRBV2 with TRBJ2-1; TRBD2 matches 8 bases. CDR3 length: 15 amino acids. Germline V gene data show CDR1 as SNHLY and CDR2 as FYNNEI. Trimming took 7 bases from V and 4 from J; bases not matched to a gene: 9. CDR3 residues: CASTRGGAEYNEQFF. For the CDR3, the DNA is TGTGCCAGCACCCGGGGGGGGGCGGAATACAATGAGCAGTTCTTC.

With regard to this clone: The same CDR3 also results from other DNA sequences found in this sample. The chain carries TRBV27 and TRBJ2-5, with 7 nucleotides matching TRBD1. V shed 6 bases, J shed 4 bases, and the junction held 5 bases outside the gene matches. CDR1 MNHEY and CDR2 SMNVEV come from the germline V gene (reference sequence). This CDR3 spans 13 amino acids. The CDR3 DNA follows: TGTGCCAGCAGCTTCTCAGGGGGAGAGACCCAGTACTTC. Translating gives CASSFSGGETQYF.

This clone was seen a single time. V and J are TRBV10-3 and TRBJ2-5; 7 nucleotides align to TRBD2. The CDR3 spans 17 residues. The V and J ends lost 4 bases and 1 base, in that order; junction bases with no gene match: 12. The germline V gene encodes CDR1 ENHRY and CDR2 SYGVKD. DNA of the CDR3: TGTGCCATCAGTGCAGTGGGGGGAGGGGAGGTCCAAGAGACCCAGTACTTC. It is translated as CAISAVGGGEVQETQYF.

The chain links TRBV11-3 to TRBJ2-3; weak D call: TRBD2 (6 bases). V was trimmed by 5 bases and J by 3 bases, leaving 27 bases between them. From germline, CDR1 is SGHNT and CDR2 YENEEA. This CDR3 is built from 19 residues. DNA of the CDR3: TGTGCCAGCAGCCCCCGTCGAAGAGCGGAGATAGCGGTAACAGATACGCAGTATTTT. Protein sequence: CASSPRRRAEIAVTDTQYF.

The genes are TRBV10-3 and TRBJ2-7; TRBD2 agrees at 8 bases. The V gene end was trimmed by 3 bases and the J gene end by 3 bases; junction bases not matched to a gene: 7. This CDR3 contains 15 residues. Germline lookup yields CDR1 ENHRY and CDR2 SYGVKD. In DNA form, the CDR3 reads TGTGCCATCAGTGATTCAGCGGGAGTAAGCTACGAGCAGTACTTC. As protein: CAISDSAGVSYEQYF.

The chain couples TRBV27 to TRBJ1-2; maybe TRBD1 (5 bases). This CDR3 region has 15 residues. CDR1 is MNHEY, CDR2 SMNVEV, per germline (reference sequence). The V and J ends lost 7 bases and 6 bases respectively, with 21 bases between them. As DNA, the CDR3 is TGTGCCAGCACATTATCGGGGCGACAGATCCATGGCTACACCTTC. It encodes CASTLSGRQIHGYTF.

This rearrangement joins TRBV5-1 to TRBJ2-5; tentative D call: TRBD2 (5 bases). From germline, CDR1 is SGHRS and CDR2 YFSETQ. The CDR3 has 13 amino acids. V was cut by 7 bases and J by 1 base, with 11 bases left in between. CDR3 in amino acids: CASGGFSQETQYF. The CDR3 nucleotides read TGCGCCAGCGGAGGATTTAGCCAAGAGACCCAGTACTTC.

This sequence joins TRBV28 and TRBJ2-2, with a possible D match to TRBD2 (5 bases). The CDR3 length is 16 residues. V dropped 6 bases and J dropped 6 bases, with 20 bases sitting between them. CDR1 and CDR2 from the germline V gene are MDHEN and SYDVKM. CDR3 residues: CASSRGPPRIPGELFF. Written as DNA, the CDR3 is TGTGCCAGCAGCCGAGGGCCCCCTCGAATTCCCGGGGAGCTGTTTTTT.

The genes are TRBV7-9 and TRBJ2-7; 9 nucleotides agree with TRBD2. The CDR3 length is 18 residues. CDR1 SEHNR and CDR2 FQNEAQ come from the germline V gene (reference sequence). V trimming: 4 bases; J trimming: 4 bases; junction bases outside the gene matches: 17. For the CDR3, the DNA is TGTGCCAGCAGCTCCAACCTAGGAACGACTAGCGGAGTGTACGAGCAGTACTTC. This translates into CASSSNLGTTSGVYEQYF.

The rearrangement uses TRBV18 and TRBJ2-6; no clear D gene. CDR3 size: 15 residues. V lost 2 bases and J 0 bases, leaving 5 bases between the germline ends. CDR1 KGHSH and CDR2 LQKENI come from the germline V gene. In DNA, the CDR3 is TGTGCCAGCTCACCAATCCTCTCTGGGGCCAACGTCCTGACTTTC. Its protein product is CASSPILSGANVLTF.

For this clone: At one of its ends the junction is not consistent with the germline gene, which may arise from a read error. The V and J genes are TRBV29-1 and TRBJ2-2; D possibly corresponds to TRBD1 (6 bases). CDR1 is SQVTM, CDR2 ANQGSEA, per germline. The CDR3 contains 12 residues. CDR3 nucleotides: TGCAGCGTCGAAGGGGGTCGCGGGGAGCTGTTTTTT. This gives the protein CSVEGGRGELFF.

The chain is built from TRBV11-2 and TRBJ2-3; 14 bases align to TRBD2. Germline CDR1 and CDR2: SGHAT and FQNNGV. Trimming removed 6 bases from V and 4 bases from J; junction bases left unmatched: 9. The CDR3 contains 17 residues. The CDR3 sequence is CASRSPGLAGVSDTQYF. The DNA for the CDR3 is TGTGCCAGCAGATCACCGGGACTAGCGGGAGTATCAGATACGCAGTATTTT.

The chain links TRBV6-6 to TRBJ1-5; D may be TRBD1 (6 bases). The CDR3 is 15 residues long. V was cut by 5 bases and J by 6 bases, with 17 bases left in between. Germline V gives CDR1 MNHNY, CDR2 SVGAGI (reference sequence). CDR3 amino acids: CASSKGGGLGQPQHF. CDR3 coding DNA: TGTGCCAGCAGTAAGGGGGGGGGTTTGGGTCAGCCCCAGCATTTT.

J is TRBJ2-5 and V is TRBV4-1, with 13 bases aligning to TRBD2. Germline lookup yields CDR1 MGHRA and CDR2 YSYEKL. The CDR3 is 16 residues long. V dropped 4 bases and J dropped 1; count of bases not matched to a gene: 3. Here the CDR3 reads CASSPGLAGAQETQYF. CDR3 bases: TGCGCCAGCAGCCCCGGACTAGCGGGAGCCCAAGAGACCCAGTACTTC.